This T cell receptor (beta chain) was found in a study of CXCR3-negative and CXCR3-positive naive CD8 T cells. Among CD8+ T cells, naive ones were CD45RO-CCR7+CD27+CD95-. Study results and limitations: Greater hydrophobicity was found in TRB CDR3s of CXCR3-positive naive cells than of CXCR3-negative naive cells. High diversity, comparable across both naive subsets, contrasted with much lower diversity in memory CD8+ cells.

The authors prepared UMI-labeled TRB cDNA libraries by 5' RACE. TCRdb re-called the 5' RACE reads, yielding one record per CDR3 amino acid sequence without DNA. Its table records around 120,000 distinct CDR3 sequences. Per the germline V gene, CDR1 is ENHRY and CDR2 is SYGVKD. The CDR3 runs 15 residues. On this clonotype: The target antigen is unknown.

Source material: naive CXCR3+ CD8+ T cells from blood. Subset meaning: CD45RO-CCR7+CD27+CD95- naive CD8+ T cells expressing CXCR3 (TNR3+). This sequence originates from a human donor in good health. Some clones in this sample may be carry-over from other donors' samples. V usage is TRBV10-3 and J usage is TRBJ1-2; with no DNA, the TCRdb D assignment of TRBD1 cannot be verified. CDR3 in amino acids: CAISESTGGGYGYTF.